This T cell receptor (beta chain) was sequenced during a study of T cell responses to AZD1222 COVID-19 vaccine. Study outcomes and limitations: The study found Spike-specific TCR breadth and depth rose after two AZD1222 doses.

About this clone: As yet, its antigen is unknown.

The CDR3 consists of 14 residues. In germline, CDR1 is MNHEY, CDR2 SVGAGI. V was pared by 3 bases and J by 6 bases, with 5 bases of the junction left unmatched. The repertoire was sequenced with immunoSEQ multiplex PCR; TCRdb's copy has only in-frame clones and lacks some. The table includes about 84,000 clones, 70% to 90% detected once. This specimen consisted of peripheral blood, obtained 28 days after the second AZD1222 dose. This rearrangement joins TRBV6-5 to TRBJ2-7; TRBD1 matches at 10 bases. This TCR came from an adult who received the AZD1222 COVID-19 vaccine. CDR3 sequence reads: CASSYRTGGAEQYF. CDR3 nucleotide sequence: TGTGCCAGCAGTTATAGGACAGGGGGAGCCGAGCAGTACTTC.